A selection of T cell receptor beta chains follows, all from one sample in a study of radiation and T cells in renal cell carcinoma. Libraries were prepared by immunoSEQ multiplex PCR; TCRdb keeps only in-frame clonotypes and omits some of them. The table records about 150,000 clones, roughly 90% of them present only once. Material: blood, obtained from a patient whose treatment included radiotherapy and nephrectomy. These receptors were obtained from a woman between 70 and 85 years old with renal cell carcinoma. CDR3s leave out the opening cysteine and the closing phenylalanine or tryptophan. A D gene is named only where the DNA matches it firmly. Clone size is given for some rows only: seen once, a few or many times, or a class if the clone is expanded.

.	TRBJ1-1	.	TRBV5-1	ASSLTVNTEAF
.	.	TRBD1	TRBV6-5	ASSAPGGPSSEQY
once	TRBJ2-1	.	TRBV19	ASSDLREQF
.	TRBJ1-3	.	TRBV11-3	ASSLSSSGNTIY
.	TRBJ1-2	.	TRBV9	ASSVGLIRYGYT
once	TRBJ1-5	TRBD1	TRBV19	ASSISTGGTGGRQPQH
.	TRBJ2-5	TRBD2	TRBV5-4	ASSLPPGLAGGRETQY
.	TRBJ1-2	.	TRBV28	ASSLGTNYGYT
.	TRBJ2-1	TRBD2	TRBV6-1	ASRGTSGGNNEQF
.	TRBJ1-6	.	TRBV2	ASSNRNSPLH
.	TRBJ1-2	TRBD1	TRBV6-1	ASSEGGTAANYGYT
once	TRBJ2-3	.	TRBV5-1	ASSADTSTDTQY
.	TRBJ2-3	TRBD1	TRBV28	ASSGTGLGLSTDTQY
.	TRBJ2-2	.	TRBV7-9	ASSLDGQLGAGELF
.	TRBJ2-7	TRBD1	TRBV2	ASIPGQTYEQY
.	TRBJ1-5	TRBD1	TRBV6-6	ASAGGLGNQPQH
.	TRBJ2-3	.	TRBV11-3	ASTQMASGTDTQY
.	TRBJ2-7	.	TRBV5-5	ASSLEGPSYEQY
.	TRBJ2-5	.	TRBV7-2	ASSLSWGAQETQY
.	TRBJ1-3	.	TRBV28	ASSLFGNTIY
.	TRBJ1-1	TRBD1	TRBV30	AWSVRQGGIEDTEAF
.	TRBJ1-5	TRBD1	TRBV7-6	ASSLGTGLSNQPQH